This TCR beta chain was found in a study of blood T cell repertoires in COVID-19. Background on the study: Acute and convalescent COVID-19 samples came from the United States, Italy and Spain. PBMCs, B-cell-depleted T cells, or T cells were the source of the cDNA or gDNA that made up the material.

Authors' data handling: Amplification of reference gene primers provided the estimated nucleated cell counts. Clones were read by immunoSEQ multiplex PCR, and TCRdb kept only the in-frame ones, dropping some. The V and J calls and the clone size are those of that table, but D and trimming were determined from the DNA. The repertoire holds some 110,000 clones, over 65% seen once, with approximately 5.6% in the top ten. The sequenced sample consisted of peripheral blood. The TCR sequence derives from a man between 65 and 79 years old with acute or convalescent COVID-19.

CDR3 nucleotides: TGCGCCAGCAGCGGGGGGACAGGTGAAAACACTGAAGCTTTCTTT. Translation gives CASSGGTGENTEAFF. The genes are TRBV5-1 and TRBJ1-1, with 8 bases fitting TRBD1. In germline, CDR1 is SGHRS, CDR2 YFSETQ. V lost 4 bases to trimming and J lost 2 bases; unmatched junction nucleotides: 7. The CDR3 runs 15 residues.